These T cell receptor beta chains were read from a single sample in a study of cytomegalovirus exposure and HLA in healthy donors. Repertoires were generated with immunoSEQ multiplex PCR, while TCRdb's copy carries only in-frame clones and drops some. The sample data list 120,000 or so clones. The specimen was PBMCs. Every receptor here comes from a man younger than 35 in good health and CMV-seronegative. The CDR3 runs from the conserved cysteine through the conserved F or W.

CASREDRANTGELFF,TRBJ2-2,TRBV19
CASEQTGTPGGREQFF,TRBJ2-1,TRBV10-2
CASRSDRVQPQHF,TRBJ1-5,TRBV27
CASSRGFTGELFF,TRBJ2-2,TRBV5-1
CASSRQGGYNEQFF,TRBJ2-1,TRBV18
CASSPTMNTEAFF,TRBJ1-1,TRBV5-6
CASSLYGLAKTDTQYF,TRBJ2-3,TRBV5-6
CASSESRVKLFF,TRBJ1-4,TRBV10-2
CASSLGQGAPGDGYTF,TRBJ1-2,TRBV7-2
CASSSGQGVKDSPLHF,TRBJ1-6,TRBV5-6
CATSTPGNRPNQPQHF,TRBJ1-5,TRBV15
CASSRQGSNQPQHF,TRBJ1-5,TRBV9
CATKDRSPSGNTIYF,TRBJ1-3,TRBV6-1
CASGGAPSGAQHF,TRBJ1-5,TRBV28
CASSLFQGYGYTF,TRBJ1-2,TRBV7-3
CASSLTDYTEAFF,TRBJ1-1,TRBV27
CASGSGLLIAAFF,TRBJ1-1,TRBV6-1
CASSANGQGLQETQYF,TRBJ2-5,TRBV28
CASSSGFKWSYEQYF,TRBJ2-7,TRBV27
CASSEGGPVTEAFF,TRBJ1-1,TRBV2
CASSLNGDYEQYF,TRBJ2-7,TRBV5-5
CASSRTGASTGTQYF,TRBJ2-3,TRBV5-4
CASSPFPEAFF,TRBJ1-1,TRBV6-5
CSVVRDTYNEQFF,TRBJ2-1,TRBV29-1
CASSLGGSSYEQYF,TRBJ2-7,TRBV5-1
CSVARLTRDTEAFF,TRBJ1-1,TRBV29-1
CASSESGDSYEQYF,-,TRBV10-2
CASSQGGGQRGNTEAFF,TRBJ1-1,TRBV4-1
CASSPPGQGSLAFF,TRBJ1-1,TRBV27
CASRVSAGGYGYTF,TRBJ1-2,TRBV28
CASSSLTGDESYGYTF,TRBJ1-2,TRBV13
CASSESGDNQPQHF,TRBJ1-5,TRBV6-4
CASSFPGTGGGKLFF,TRBJ1-4,TRBV28
CASSQGTLGLRLSDTQYF,TRBJ2-3,TRBV4-1
CASSGVSAGVSGLEKLFF,TRBJ1-4,TRBV4-1
CASSEDSSYNEQFF,TRBJ2-1,TRBV6-5
CASSEAGGRARGYEQYF,TRBJ2-7,TRBV10-2
CASRYDRNGYTF,TRBJ1-2,TRBV19